The clone carrying this T cell receptor (beta chain) was seen once. Its antigen is currently unknown. Only in-frame clones appear in the TCRdb table, and some are missing; sequencing was by immunoSEQ multiplex PCR. Of more than 90,000 clones detected, 90% to 95% appear once; the ten largest clones hold around 0.49%. Germline CDR1 and CDR2: SGHTS and YDEGEE. This CDR3 spans 14 amino acids. V lost 4 bases and J lost 5, with 15 bases in between. The entry originates in a study of graft-versus-host responses after intestinal transplantation. Study-level background: The whole recipient group had anti-thymocyte globulin induction followed by tacrolimus and steroids for roughly three years.

Regarding the study as a whole: Within allografts, high graft-versus-host to host-versus-graft clonal ratios were seen among patients with graft-donor T cell macrochimerism. Levels of circulating GvH clones at their peak were associated with early post-transplant HvG declines.

Here the sequenced sample was unstimulated CD8+ T cells sorted from spleen or lymph node cells, taken before intestinal transplant. The V and J genes are TRBV5-8 and TRBJ2-5; possible D gene TRBD2, 5 bases. The clonotype comes from a human donor who received an intestinal transplant. The CDR3 region is CASSQARVWETQYF. In nucleotides, the CDR3 is TGTGCCAGCAGCCAAGCGCGGGTTTGGGAGACCCAGTACTTC.